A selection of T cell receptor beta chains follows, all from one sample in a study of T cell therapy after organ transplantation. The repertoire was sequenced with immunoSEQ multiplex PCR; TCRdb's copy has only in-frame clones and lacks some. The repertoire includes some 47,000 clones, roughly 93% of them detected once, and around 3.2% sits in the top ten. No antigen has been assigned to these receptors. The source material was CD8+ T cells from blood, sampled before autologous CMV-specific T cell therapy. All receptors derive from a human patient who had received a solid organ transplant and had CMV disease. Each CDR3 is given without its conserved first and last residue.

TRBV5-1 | ASSLGDRAYEQY
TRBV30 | ALTITGVTGELF
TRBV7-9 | ASSPRGGLWTEAF
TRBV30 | ACSEVGLSYEQY
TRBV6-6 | ASSYSTGDGYEQY
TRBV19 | ASRETENMNTEAF
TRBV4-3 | ASSQEGDRGRFYEQY
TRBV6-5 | ASSYSMRETQY
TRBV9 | ASSRGGRGTGELF
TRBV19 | ASSLPRLDGRYGYT
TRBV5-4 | ASSSPGREGHHEQY
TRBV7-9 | ASSLGPGGEQF
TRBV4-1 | ASSPLGEADTGELF
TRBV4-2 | ASSQATSAAYEQY
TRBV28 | ASSGLSSYNEQF
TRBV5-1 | ASSLGRRENYGYT
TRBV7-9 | ASSTDNREQY
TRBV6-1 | ASSEGPSRSYGYT
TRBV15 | ATGTGGYGYT
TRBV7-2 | ASSLAVFTSGGPSTDTQY
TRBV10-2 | ASKAGGYTGELF
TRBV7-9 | ASSPPYRGYNYGYT
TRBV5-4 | ASSLWEDEKLF
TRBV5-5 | ASSLLAETYEQY
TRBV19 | ASSQDVPGGNQPQH
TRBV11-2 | ASSMTDTQY